Listed here is a single T cell receptor beta chain. PCR used 60 Vbeta primers and 13 Jbeta primers. Method: immunoSEQ multiplex PCR; TCRdb's copy keeps in-frame clones and lacks some. The table records some 65,000 clones, around 80% of them present only once. This CDR3 is 12 amino acids long. V lost 8 bases, J lost 8 bases, and 5 bases stayed unmatched. The germline CDR1 and CDR2 sequences are MNHEY and SVGAGI. This sample was taken from a study of cytomegalovirus exposure and HLA in healthy donors. Sequenced material: PBMCs. This clonotype was sampled from a girl under 18 in good health and CMV-seropositive. This chain connects TRBV6-5 to TRBJ2-1; 8 bases are shared with TRBD1. CDR3 sequence (DNA): TGTGCCAGCCGGACAGGGTGGGATGAGCAGTTCTTC. Its translation: CASRTGWDEQFF.